The 16 T cell receptor beta chains presented below share a single source sample, sequenced in a study of T cell responses to AZD1222 COVID-19 vaccine. TCRdb keeps only in-frame clones here, not all; method: immunoSEQ multiplex PCR. In the table there are tens of thousands of clones, approximately 88% of which are singletons. This specimen consisted of peripheral blood, obtained 28 days after the second AZD1222 dose. The source is an adult who received the AZD1222 COVID-19 vaccine.

The chain couples TRBV2 to TRBJ2-1, with 9 bases identical to TRBD2. Germline V gene data show CDR1 as SNHLY and CDR2 as FYNNEI. J lost 1 base, V lost 10 bases, and 2 bases had no gene match. This CDR3 has 13 amino acids. Here the CDR3 DNA reads TGTGCCACCGCGGGGGGGTCCTACAATGAGCAGTTCTTC. The encoded protein is CATAGGSYNEQFF.

The chain recombines TRBV10-2 with TRBJ1-4; D is possibly TRBD1 (5 bases). CDR3 length equals 13 residues. Trimming pared 7 bases from V and 7 bases from J, leaving 13 bases between. Germline CDR1 reads WSHSY; CDR2 reads SAAADI. The CDR3 spells CASMRVGGEKLFF. CDR3 coding DNA: TGCGCCAGCATGAGGGTCGGGGGTGAAAAACTGTTTTTT.

The chain combines TRBV28 with TRBJ1-4; D is unclear. The V and J ends lost 5 bases and 3 bases respectively, with 10 bases between them. The CDR3 covers 14 residues. Germline V gene sequence: CDR1 MDHEN, CDR2 SYDVKM. The CDR3 reads CASSNPQSNEKLFF. The CDR3 DNA reads TGTGCCAGCAGTAATCCACAGTCTAATGAAAAACTGTTTTTT.

J is TRBJ2-5 and V is TRBV2; 14 bases line up with TRBD2. This CDR3 has 15 amino acids. CDR1 is SNHLY, CDR2 FYNNEI, per germline. V lost 7 bases, J lost 4 bases, and 5 bases stayed unmatched. The CDR3 loop reads CASTRTSGGSETQYF. In DNA form, the CDR3 reads TGTGCCAGCACCCGGACTAGCGGGGGGTCAGAGACCCAGTACTTC.

The chain has TRBV5-4 and TRBJ1-2; a weak D match, TRBD1 (5 bases). The V gene lost 4 bases and the J gene lost 3 bases, with 16 bases spanning the gap. Looked up from germline, CDR1 is SGHNT and CDR2 is YYREEE (reference sequence). This CDR3 comprises 15 residues. The CDR3 DNA sequence: TGTGCCAGCAGCCCCCCGGGACTGGAAGACTATGGCTACACCTTC. Translating it yields CASSPPGLEDYGYTF.

The chain recombines TRBV9 with TRBJ2-2; TRBD2 agrees at 8 bases. The germline V gene encodes CDR1 SGDLS and CDR2 YYNGEE. V shed 0 bases, J shed 0 bases, and the junction held 4 bases outside the gene matches. This CDR3 region has 17 residues. The CDR3 sequence is CASSVASGGANTGELFF. The CDR3 DNA reads as TGTGCCAGCAGCGTAGCGAGCGGGGGAGCGAACACCGGGGAGCTGTTTTTT.

This chain joins TRBV12-3 or TRBV12-4 and TRBJ1-1; D remains unclear. The CDR3 has 13 residues. The V gene lost 5 bases and the J gene lost 5 bases, with 12 bases spanning the gap. CDR3 residues: CASSVRTETEAFF. The CDR3 bases are TGTGCCAGCAGTGTGAGGACGGAGACTGAAGCTTTCTTT.

V is TRBV4-2 and J is TRBJ2-3, with 8 bases lining up with TRBD1. The germline V gene encodes CDR1 LGHNA and CDR2 YNFKEQ. Trimming took 1 base from V and 1 from J; bases not matched to a gene: 4. The CDR3 spans 16 residues. CDR3 DNA sequence: TGTGCCAGCAGCCAAGCAGGGGGCTTAGGCACAGATACGCAGTATTTT. Amino acid sequence: CASSQAGGLGTDTQYF.

The gene calls are TRBV19 and TRBJ1-2, with TRBD1 matching 9 bases. The J segment lost 4 bases and the V segment lost 2 bases, leaving 2 bases of the junction unmatched. The germline CDR1 and CDR2 sequences are LNHDA and SQIVND (reference sequence). The CDR3 has 14 amino acids. CDR3 protein: CASSITGGSYGYTF. The DNA of the CDR3 is TGTGCCAGTAGTATAACAGGGGGCAGCTATGGCTACACCTTC. Combining the CDR3 with reference TRBV19 and TRBJ1-2 gives the whole variable domain DGGITQSPKYLFRKEGQNVTLSCEQNLNHDAMYWYRQDPGQGLRLIYYSQIVNDFQKGDIAEGYSVSREKKESFPLTVTSAQKNPTAFYLCASSITGGSYGYTFGSGTRLTVV.

The rearrangement links TRBV11-3 to TRBJ1-1; tentatively, D is TRBD1 (5 bases). CDR3 length: 15 residues. V was shortened by 5 bases and J by 0 bases, with 13 bases between the two germline ends. CDR1 and CDR2 from the germline V gene are SGHNT and YENEEA. CDR3 nucleotide sequence: TGTGCCAGCAGCACCGGGCAGGGTGTGAACACTGAAGCTTTCTTT. Its translation is CASSTGQGVNTEAFF.

J is TRBJ2-3 and V is TRBV5-5; D possibly matches TRBD1 or TRBD2 (5 bases each). V was shortened by 3 bases and J by 3 bases, with 14 bases between the two germline ends. Germline-derived CDR1 and CDR2 are SGHKS and YYEKEE (reference sequence). The CDR3 runs 15 residues. CDR3 in amino acids: CASSSREGWTDTQYF. The CDR3 nucleotides are TGTGCCAGCAGCTCACGAGAGGGGTGGACAGATACGCAGTATTTT.

The genes are TRBV5-1 and TRBJ2-3; 7 positions agree with TRBD1. The germline V gene has CDR1 SGHRS and CDR2 YFSETQ. Trimming removed 4 bases from V and 4 bases from J; junction bases left unmatched: 9. This CDR3 region has 15 residues. CDR3 amino acids: CASSMMTGSADTQYF. CDR3 nucleotide sequence: TGCGCCAGCAGCATGATGACAGGGTCCGCAGATACGCAGTATTTT.

J is TRBJ2-7 and V is TRBV5-5; 7 nucleotides line up with TRBD1. Germline CDR1 and CDR2: SGHKS and YYEKEE (reference sequence). The CDR3 is 16 residues long. J lost 6 bases, V lost 2 bases, and 14 bases had no gene match. The CDR3 region has the DNA TGTGCCAGCAGCTTTGGGCCTGGGACAGTAGCCTCCGAGCAGTACTTC. It specifies CASSFGPGTVASEQYF.

The chain links TRBV12-5 to TRBJ2-2; D uncertain. This CDR3 has 12 amino acids. Trimming took 1 base from V and 5 from J, leaving 2 bases between them. CDR1 is LGHNT and CDR2 is FRNRAP in the germline V gene. The CDR3: CASGLDTGELFF. Here the CDR3 DNA reads TGTGCTAGTGGTTTGGATACCGGGGAGCTGTTTTTT.

The chain carries TRBV6-5 and TRBJ1-3, with a possible D match to TRBD1 (5 bases). Per the germline V gene, CDR1 is MNHEY and CDR2 is SVGAGI. The CDR3 is made up of 15 amino acids. Trimming cost V 10 bases and J 0 bases, with 16 bases left between them. For the CDR3, the DNA is TGTGCCACCTACCGGGGGACGAGCTCTGGAAACACCATATATTTT. Translated, it gives CATYRGTSSGNTIYF.

The V and J genes are TRBV5-1 and TRBJ1-2; possibly TRBD1 for D (5 bases). V was clipped by 0 bases and J by 6 bases, with 9 bases between them. The length of the CDR3 is 13 residues. The germline V gene has CDR1 SGHRS and CDR2 YFSETQ. In nucleotides, the CDR3 is TGCGCCAGCAGCTTGGGGGGACTAAATGGCTACACCTTC. Translated, it gives CASSLGGLNGYTF.